The entry below describes one TCR beta chain. Its antigen is undetermined. This entry belongs to a study of cytomegalovirus exposure and HLA in healthy donors. General observations from the study: Most likely, a cluster of highly shared sequence variants arose as a sequencing artifact. CMV serostatus stood as the only immune exposure information on hand. A later analysis associated some 18,000 TCR beta sequences with HLA alleles at a 0.05 false discovery rate.

Amplification used 60 Vbeta primers and 13 Jbeta primers. Clones were read by immunoSEQ multiplex PCR, and TCRdb kept only the in-frame ones, dropping some. The sample shows tens of thousands of clones, around 78% of them seen only once. Though nominally healthy at sampling, donors likely had unrecorded immune exposures. The TCR originated in a man aged 35 to 55 in good health and CMV-seronegative. The sample taken for sequencing was PBMCs.

This CDR3 is CASSLVPGATGELFF. CDR3 nucleotides: TGCGCCAGCAGCTTGGTCCCAGGGGCTACCGGGGAGCTGTTTTTT. The chain carries TRBV5-1 and TRBJ2-2, with a weak D call TRBD1 (6 bases). The CDR3 sequence is 15 residues long. Germline CDR1 SGHRS, CDR2 YFSETQ. Trimming pared 0 bases from V and 5 bases from J, leaving 11 bases between.